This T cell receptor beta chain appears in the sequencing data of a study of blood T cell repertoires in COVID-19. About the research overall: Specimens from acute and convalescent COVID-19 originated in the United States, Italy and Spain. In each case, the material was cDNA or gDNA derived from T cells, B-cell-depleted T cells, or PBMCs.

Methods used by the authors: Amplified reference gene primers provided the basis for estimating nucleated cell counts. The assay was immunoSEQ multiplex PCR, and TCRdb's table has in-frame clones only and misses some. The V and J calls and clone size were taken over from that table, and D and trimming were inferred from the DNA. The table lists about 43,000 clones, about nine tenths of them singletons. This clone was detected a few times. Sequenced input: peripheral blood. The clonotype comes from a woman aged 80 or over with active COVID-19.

Here the CDR3 reads CASSPRGEVAFF. CDR3 coding DNA: TGTGCCAGCAGCCCCCGAGGAGAGGTTGCTTTCTTT. This sequence joins TRBV3-1 (or the pseudogene TRBV3-2) and TRBJ1-1; D gene ambiguous. Deletions cut 4 bases from V and 11 bases from J, with 14 bases between. Germline CDR1 and CDR2: LGHDT and YNNKEL (reference sequence). This CDR3 spans 12 amino acids.